The sequence of this T cell receptor (beta chain) was determined in a study of OX40 agonist ivuxolimab in advanced cancers. About the investigation overall: The costimulatory receptor OX40 (CD134) was targeted by ivuxolimab, a fully human IgG2 agonistic monoclonal antibody. Intravenous ivuxolimab was administered to patients every 2 weeks at six dose levels: 0.01, 0.1, 0.3, 1.5, 3 and 10 mg/kg. Of the approximately 50 patients in dose escalation, about 20 had hepatocellular carcinoma, some 15 had melanoma, 9 had renal cell carcinoma and 9 had head and neck cancer. The dose-escalation cohort was about 87% male with a mean age of 60 years, ranging from roughly 20 to 80. Patients were allowed to have had prior anti-PD-1, anti-PD-L1 or anti-CTLA-4 therapy, and around two fifths of the dose-escalation patients had been treated with checkpoint inhibitors. Three dose-escalation patients achieved partial responses, one with hepatocellular carcinoma and two with cutaneous melanoma. The point of sequencing TCRbeta in the periphery was to test whether ivuxolimab changed TCR sequence diversity and drove clonal T-cell expansion. The monotherapy dose-escalation portion (N = 52 patients) of the phase I ivuxolimab trial is reported in the paper.

Results the study describes overall, beyond this receptor: Low levels of normalized T-cell clonal expansion were also shown by some nonresponding patients. At doses of 0.1 to 3.0 mg/kg, clonal expansion of both CD4+ and CD8+ blood T cells was observed from baseline to week 6. In the 0.1-3.0 mg/kg groups, partial responders were among the patients with the lowest normalized peripheral clonal expansion, particularly in CD8+ T cells. The antigen specificity of the clonally expanded peripheral T cells was not determined. On average, CD8+ T cells showed more expanded clones than CD4+ T cells after ivuxolimab.

For sequencing of the TCRbeta CDR3 region, genomic DNA was extracted from the sorted cells. TCRbeta CDR3 regions were sequenced using the immunoSEQ Assay. TCRdb mirrors the immuneACCESS table, restricted to in-frame sequences. Some clones are absent from its copies; in checked studies, under half trace to an unresolved V gene, and the reason for the others is unknown. The sample includes about 58,000 clones, with approximately 83% observed a single time. Around 1.6% of the sample is taken by the ten largest. The germline ends are 16 bases apart after V is trimmed by 4 bases and J by 4 bases. Counted from cysteine to phenylalanine, this CDR3 has 15 amino acids. The DNA shown is the 45-base CDR3, in frame from base 1. The germline V gene supplies CDR1 SGHDN and CDR2 FVKESK. Patients with a history of autoimmune disease or receiving systemic immunosuppression were excluded from the trial. Peripheral blood for TCR sequencing was drawn from every dose cohort at baseline, at cycle 4 day 1 and at cycle 7 day 1. The samples were taken from a phase I, first-in-human, multicenter, open-label dose-escalation trial of ivuxolimab. Adults with locally advanced or metastatic head and neck squamous cell, hepatocellular, melanoma or renal cell carcinoma were enrolled in the trial. Before TCR sequencing, CD4+ T cells and CD8+ T cells were sorted from peripheral blood as separate populations.

Note on this clone: What this receptor recognizes is not known. It has no much larger one-base neighbor in the sample; base qualities were not kept.

The TCR was taken from an adult with an advanced solid tumor such as melanoma, head and neck, liver or kidney cancer. Sequenced here: CD4+ or CD8+ T cells sorted from blood, sampled in a trial of the OX40 agonist ivuxolimab. The chain is encoded by TRBV14 joined to TRBJ1-1, with the identity of the D gene unclear. The CDR3 sequence is CASSPPGLWGTEAFF. Read as DNA, the sequence is TGTGCCAGCAGCCCCCCTGGTTTGTGGGGCACTGAAGCTTTCTTT.